Below, 27 T cell receptor beta chains from the same sample are listed, as sequenced in a study of Ad26.COV2.S vaccination and SARS-CoV-2 variants. The data were produced by immunoSEQ multiplex PCR, yet TCRdb's version contains in-frame clones alone and is incomplete. This table has about 440,000 clones, roughly 87% appearing once. Treatment given: around 19 received Ad26.COV2.S at low or high dose, single or two shots; roughly 5 received placebo; per-sample allocation not given. Day 63 after the first vaccine or placebo injection was the time point for sampling. The sample in question was peripheral blood, obtained in a trial of Ad26.COV2.S vaccine versus placebo. The receptors derive from a person between 18 and 65 years old who received the Ad26.COV2.S COVID-19 vaccine or a placebo.

The chain joins TRBV10-3 to TRBJ1-2; TRBD1 agrees at 9 bases. J lost 3 bases, V lost 3 bases, and 5 bases had no gene match. Germline CDR1 ENHRY, CDR2 SYGVKD. This CDR3 is built from 15 residues. This chain's CDR3 is CAISDRGQGDYGYTF. CDR3 DNA sequence: TGTGCCATCAGTGATAGGGGACAGGGTGACTATGGCTACACCTTC.

V is TRBV6-4 and J is TRBJ2-1, with D tentatively TRBD2 (6 bases). This CDR3 has 14 amino acids. V shed 6 bases and J shed 5 bases, with 14 bases lying between them. Germline CDR1 MRHNA, CDR2 SNTAGT. As DNA, the CDR3 is TGTGCCAGCAGGAGGGACTTACCGGACAATGAGCAGTTCTTC. This encodes CASRRDLPDNEQFF.

This chain links TRBV11-3 with TRBJ2-1; TRBD1 is a possible D gene (5 bases). The CDR3 length is 14 residues. CDR1 and CDR2 from the germline V gene are SGHNT and YENEEA. With 1 base removed from V and 8 bases from J, the gap between germline ends came to 12 bases. CDR3 residues: CASSLGQSGDEQFF. Here the CDR3 DNA reads TGTGCCAGCAGCTTAGGACAGTCCGGAGATGAGCAGTTCTTC. The complete variable domain, with remaining parts taken from reference TRBV11-3 and TRBJ2-1, reads EAGVVQSPRYKIIEKKQPVAFWCNPISGHNTLYWYLQNLGQGPELLIRYENEEAVDDSQLPKDRFSAERLKGVDSTLKIQPAELGDSAVYLCASSLGQSGDEQFFGPGTRLTVL.

The chain carries TRBV5-6 and TRBJ2-4; the D call may be TRBD1 or TRBD2 (5 bases each). Trimming pared 2 bases from V and 0 bases from J, leaving 12 bases between. CDR1 and CDR2 (germline): SGHDT, YYEEEE. The CDR3 sequence is 16 residues long. The CDR3 spells CASSLIQGVAKNIQYF. The DNA for the CDR3 is TGTGCCAGCAGCTTAATCCAGGGAGTAGCCAAAAACATTCAGTACTTC. The whole variable domain, remainder taken from reference TRBV5-6 and TRBJ2-4, is DAGVTQSPTHLIKTRGQQVTLRCSPKSGHDTVSWYQQALGQGPQFIFQYYEEEERQRGNFPDRFSGHQFPNYSSELNVNALLLGDSALYLCASSLIQGVAKNIQYFGAGTRLSVL.

The chain carries TRBV2 and TRBJ2-1; D gene uncertain. The CDR3 covers 10 residues. Germline lookup yields CDR1 SNHLY and CDR2 FYNNEI. With 8 bases removed from V and 7 bases from J, the gap between germline ends came to 6 bases. CDR3 residues: CASVGNEQFF. The CDR3 coding sequence is TGTGCCAGCGTGGGTAATGAGCAGTTCTTC.

J is TRBJ2-1 and V is TRBV5-5; possibly TRBD2 for D (5 bases). This CDR3 has 16 amino acids. The germline V gene has CDR1 SGHKS and CDR2 YYEKEE (reference sequence). V was shortened by 0 bases and J by 4 bases, with 14 bases between the two germline ends. CDR3 region: CASSLETGRAYNEQFF. CDR3 DNA sequence: TGTGCCAGCAGCTTGGAGACGGGAAGAGCGTACAATGAGCAGTTCTTC.

CDR3: CASSLRGYIQYF. DNA for the CDR3: TGTGCCAGCAGTTTAAGGGGCTACATTCAGTACTTC. The gene calls are TRBV28 and TRBJ2-4; tentatively, D is TRBD1 (5 bases). The germline V and J ends were trimmed by 2 bases and 8 bases, with 7 bases remaining between them. This CDR3 has 12 amino acids. Per germline, CDR1 MDHEN and CDR2 SYDVKM.

The J gene is TRBJ2-3, the V gene TRBV7-3, with D uncertain. Germline V gives CDR1 SGHTA, CDR2 FQGTGA. Trimming shortened V by 1 base and J by 4 bases, and 6 bases separated the two germline ends. This CDR3 contains 13 residues. CDR3 DNA: TGTGCCAGCAGCTTAAACCCCCCAGATACGCAGTATTTT. Its translation: CASSLNPPDTQYF.

J is TRBJ1-2 and V is TRBV29-1, with a tentative D call TRBD1 (6 bases). CDR1 SQVTM and CDR2 ANQGSEA come from the germline V gene. The CDR3 covers 12 residues. The V end lost 7 bases, the J end lost 6 bases, and 15 bases lay between the germline ends. The CDR3, as DNA: TGCAGCGCCCGAAGTCGGACAGATGGCTACACCTTC. Translating gives CSARSRTDGYTF.

The CDR3 protein is CASSLSVLSYEQYF. CDR3 sequence (DNA): TGTGCCAGCAGTTTGTCCGTCCTTTCCTACGAGCAGTACTTC. The gene calls are TRBV28 and TRBJ2-7; no firm D call. Germline CDR1 and CDR2: MDHEN and SYDVKM. The CDR3 length is 14 residues. The V and J ends lost 3 bases and 1 base respectively, with 10 bases between them.

On this clone itself: Additional DNA sequences in this sample encode the identical CDR3. The V and J genes are TRBV10-3 and TRBJ1-5, with a tentative D call TRBD1 (6 bases). V dropped 6 bases and J dropped 0 bases, with 12 bases sitting between them. In germline, CDR1 is ENHRY, CDR2 SYGVKD. The CDR3 is 15 amino acids. The CDR3 spells CAIRPTGNSNQPQHF. Written as DNA, the CDR3 is TGTGCCATCAGACCAACAGGGAATAGCAATCAGCCCCAGCATTTT.

CDR3 coding DNA: TGCGCCAGCAGCCCTCCAGCGGGAGTGAACACCGGGGAGCTGTTTTTT. Amino acid sequence: CASSPPAGVNTGELFF. The V and J genes are TRBV5-1 and TRBJ2-2; TRBD2 matches 8 bases. J was trimmed by 1 base and V by 4 bases; bases with no gene match: 6. This CDR3 spans 16 amino acids. The germline V gene has CDR1 SGHRS and CDR2 YFSETQ.

About this clone: Other DNA sequences in the same sample also yield this CDR3. This chain connects TRBV7-2 to TRBJ2-2, with D unresolved. The CDR3 covers 12 residues. Germline V gives CDR1 SGHTA, CDR2 FQGNSA. V shed 1 base and J shed 3 bases, with 0 bases lying between them. The CDR3 here is CASSLDTGELFF. The CDR3 DNA reads TGTGCCAGCAGCTTAGACACCGGGGAGCTGTTTTTT.

The CDR3 loop is CASSYSREAYEQYF. CDR3 bases: TGTGCCAGCAGTTACTCCCGGGAGGCCTACGAGCAGTACTTC. J is TRBJ2-7 and V is TRBV6-6; 7 bases agree with TRBD2. Unmatched junction bases numbered 1, after V lost 0 bases and J lost 2 bases. This CDR3 comprises 14 residues. Germline V gene sequence: CDR1 MNHNY, CDR2 SVGAGI (reference sequence).

The sample holds a few counts of this clone. The CDR3 nucleotides read TGTGCCAGCAGCTTAGTCGGGGACTACGAGCAGTACTTC. Its translation is CASSLVGDYEQYF. V gene TRBV7-9 combines with J gene TRBJ2-7, with D perhaps TRBD2 (5 bases). Germline assignment: CDR1 SEHNR and CDR2 FQNEAQ (reference sequence). This CDR3 is built from 13 residues. V shed 1 base and J shed 3 bases, with 7 bases lying between them.

V and J are TRBV19 and TRBJ1-2, with 10 bases fitting TRBD1. Trimming removed 3 bases from V and 6 bases from J; junction bases left unmatched: 10. The V gene's germline CDR1 is LNHDA and CDR2 SQIVND (reference sequence). CDR3 length: 16 residues. The CDR3 DNA sequence: TGTGCCAGTAGTATTACCGCCGGGACAGGGGCGAATGGCTACACCTTC. It is translated as CASSITAGTGANGYTF.

The chain joins TRBV4-2 to TRBJ1-5, with D possibly being TRBD1 (5 bases). The CDR3 covers 17 residues. V was cut by 1 base and J by 4 bases, with 17 bases left in between. Germline-derived CDR1 and CDR2 are LGHNA and YNFKEQ. The CDR3 reads CASSQAVLKDTNQPQHF. CDR3 DNA sequence: TGTGCCAGCAGCCAAGCGGTATTAAAGGACACTAATCAGCCCCAGCATTTT.

In regard to this clone: One junction end does not reproduce the germline sequence, and a read error may be involved. The chain couples TRBV7-6 to TRBJ2-7; 8 bases line up with TRBD1. Germline V gives CDR1 SGHVS, CDR2 FNYEAQ. The CDR3 spans 14 residues. CDR3 region: CASSLGTGAYEQYF. The CDR3 DNA reads as TGTGCCAGCAGTTTAGGGACAGGCGCCTACGAGCAGTACTTC.

The V call is TRBV6-6, the J call TRBJ2-1; 9 bases are a match to TRBD1. Germline V lookup: CDR1 MNHNY, CDR2 SVGAGI (reference sequence). V dropped 5 bases and J dropped 5; count of bases not matched to a gene: 4. This CDR3 has 14 amino acids. The CDR3 spells CASSPRQGDNEQFF. The CDR3 DNA reads as TGTGCCAGCAGTCCGCGACAGGGGGACAATGAGCAGTTCTTC.

The chain links TRBV7-9 to TRBJ2-7; 8 bases line up with TRBD2. Germline trimming cut 4 bases from V and 6 bases from J; bases unmatched to any gene: 11. The CDR3 has 15 amino acids. Germline V lookup: CDR1 SEHNR, CDR2 FQNEAQ (reference sequence). Here the CDR3 DNA reads TGTGCCAGCAGCTCCAGGACTAGCCCCTCGAGCGAGCAGTACTTC. Protein: CASSSRTSPSSEQYF.

V gene TRBV6-4 combines with J gene TRBJ2-1, with a weak D call TRBD2 (7 bases). Germline CDR1 MRHNA, CDR2 SNTAGT. The CDR3 totals 14 residues. V lost 6 bases and J 10 bases, leaving 19 bases between the germline ends. CDR3 sequence reads: CASSPGGPIMEQFF. The CDR3 bases are TGTGCCAGCAGCCCCGGGGGGCCCATAATGGAGCAGTTCTTC.

J is TRBJ1-4 and V is TRBV7-9; D gene uncertain. The CDR3 sequence is 12 residues long. The V end was cut by 1 base, the J end by 6 bases, with 3 bases between. Germline V gives CDR1 SEHNR, CDR2 FQNEAQ (reference sequence). This CDR3 reads CASSLVDEKLFF. DNA for the CDR3: TGTGCCAGCAGCTTAGTGGATGAAAAACTGTTTTTT.

The chain couples TRBV6-2 or TRBV6-3 to TRBJ2-1, with 13 positions matching TRBD2. The CDR3 consists of 17 residues. The V and J ends lost 2 bases and 7 bases, in that order; junction bases with no gene match: 8. Germline V gene data show CDR1 as MNHEY and CDR2 as SVGEGT. The DNA for the CDR3 is TGTGCCAGCAGTTACGTAACACTAGCGGGAGGGCGAAATGAGCAGTTCTTC. Translation gives CASSYVTLAGGRNEQFF.

This clone appeared a few times. The chain couples TRBV28 to TRBJ2-1; 12 nucleotides agree with TRBD2. The J segment lost 7 bases and the V segment lost 6 bases, leaving 10 bases of the junction unmatched. Germline V gene sequence: CDR1 MDHEN, CDR2 SYDVKM. This CDR3 region has 16 residues. For the CDR3, the DNA is TGTGCCAGCAGACGACTAGCGGGAGTCATGTTGAATGAGCAGTTCTTC. It is translated as CASRRLAGVMLNEQFF.

The V gene is TRBV5-4, the J gene TRBJ2-1, with 12 bases that match TRBD2. Germline CDR1 is SGHNT and CDR2 is YYREEE (reference sequence). The CDR3 consists of 16 residues. The ends lost 4 bases at V and 7 bases at J; junction bases unmatched: 9. The CDR3 coding sequence is TGTGCCAGCAGCAACCGACTAGCGGGAGTTGCAAATGAGCAGTTCTTC. Protein sequence: CASSNRLAGVANEQFF.

This clone showed up just a few times. The chain recombines TRBV28 with TRBJ2-5; 7 bases map to TRBD1. The CDR3 length is 14 residues. Germline CDR1 is MDHEN and CDR2 is SYDVKM. The V segment lost 5 bases and the J segment 2 bases; nucleotides outside the gene matches: 5. CDR3 sequence (DNA): TGTGCCAGCAGTCCCGCCAGGGGGCAAGAGACCCAGTACTTC. Its protein is CASSPARGQETQYF. The full variable domain, with the rest looked up from reference TRBV28 and TRBJ2-5, is DVKVTQSSRYLVKRTGEKVFLECVQDMDHENMFWYRQDPGLGLRLIYFSYDVKMKEKGDIPEGYSVSREKKERFSLILESASTNQTSMYLCASSPARGQETQYFGPGTRLLVL.

The V call is TRBV19, the J call TRBJ2-1, with 12 nucleotides matching TRBD2. The germline V gene has CDR1 LNHDA and CDR2 SQIVND (reference sequence). The length of the CDR3 is 17 residues. J was trimmed by 4 bases and V by 5 bases; bases with no gene match: 9. Written as DNA, the CDR3 is TGTGCCAGTAGTCTGGGACTAGCGGGCCCGCCTTACAATGAGCAGTTCTTC. Translated: CASSLGLAGPPYNEQFF.